A single T cell receptor (beta chain) is shown here with its context. Which antigen it targets is not known. Base qualities are not provided; no much larger clone lies one nucleotide away. This sample was taken from a study of control samples from healthy donors and cancer patients (dated by TCRdb to about 2020). Libraries were made using the immunoSEQ multiplex PCR assay. The clones in this table, taken by TCRdb from immuneACCESS, are in-frame only. Not every clone is retained; where verified, under half of the shortfall comes from an unresolved V gene, and the cause of the rest is unknown. A total of fewer than 20,000 clones appear in this sample, 70% to 90% of them only once. The top ten clonotypes cover approximately 30% of the sample. The trim is 6 bases for V and 0 bases for J, with a gap of 12 bases between the germline ends. CDR1 and CDR2, looked up from the germline V gene (reference sequence), are LGHDT and YNNKEL. From its cysteine to its phenylalanine, the CDR3 spans 15 amino acids. Of all the DNA, just the CDR3 is kept, 45 bases in frame from base 1.

The material sequenced was PBMCs. This receptor was taken from a man in his 60s with head and neck cancer. The chain is encoded by TRBV3-1 (or the pseudogene TRBV3-2) joined to TRBJ2-4, with no confident D gene call. The base sequence is TGTGCCAGCAGTCCTACCCAGATAGCCAAAAACATTCAGTACTTC. The encoded protein is CASSPTQIAKNIQYF.